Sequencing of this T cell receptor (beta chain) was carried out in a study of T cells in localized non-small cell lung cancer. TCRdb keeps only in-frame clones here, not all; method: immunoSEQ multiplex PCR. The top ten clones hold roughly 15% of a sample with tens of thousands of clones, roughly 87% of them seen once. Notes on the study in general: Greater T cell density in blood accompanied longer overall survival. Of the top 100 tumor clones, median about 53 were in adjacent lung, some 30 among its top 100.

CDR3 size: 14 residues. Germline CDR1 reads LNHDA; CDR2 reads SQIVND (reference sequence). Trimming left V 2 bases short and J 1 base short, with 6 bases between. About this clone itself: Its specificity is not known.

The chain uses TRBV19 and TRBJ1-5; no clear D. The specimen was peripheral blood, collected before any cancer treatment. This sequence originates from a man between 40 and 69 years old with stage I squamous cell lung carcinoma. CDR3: CASSIQASNQPQHF. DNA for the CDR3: TGTGCCAGTAGTATACAGGCCAGCAATCAGCCCCAGCATTTT.